This T cell receptor beta chain came from a study of blood T cell repertoires in COVID-19. Study-level background: COVID-19 samples collected from the United States, Italy and Spain covered acute and convalescent phases.

The V and J ends lost 12 bases and 2 bases, in that order; junction bases with no gene match: 14. Germline-derived CDR1 and CDR2 are KGHDR and SFDVKD. The CDR3 covers 16 residues. The protocol was immunoSEQ multiplex PCR, while the TCRdb copy is restricted to in-frame clones and leaves out a portion. The sample carries under 150,000 clones, 84% recorded once. The genes are TRBV24-1 and TRBJ1-5, with 8 bases matching TRBD1. This receptor was identified in a woman aged 45-60 years who had been exposed to COVID-19. Input material: PBMCs or T cells enriched from blood (not recorded which). CDR3 sequence (DNA): TGTGCCCCCGAACGGACAGGGATTCATGGCAATCAGCCCCAGCATTTT. This sequence encodes CAPERTGIHGNQPQHF.